These 13 T cell receptor beta chains came from one sample sequenced in a study of T cell repertoires in cytomegalovirus infection. The antigens of these receptors remain unknown. TCRdb itself ran the reads through MiXCR, one entry per CDR3 protein. The sample lists about 920,000 distinct CDR3 sequences; roughly 30% were seen once. Sequencing used cultured CD8+ T cells from PBMCs, obtained from culture after CMV antigen stimulation. Receptors originate from a human donor in good health (CMV status not recorded). Some clones in this sample may be carry-over from other donors' samples.

This clonotype turned up a few times. The rearrangement uses TRBV6-2 or TRBV6-3 and TRBJ1-1; D not resolved. Germline CDR1 reads MNHEY; CDR2 reads SVGEGT. V dropped 0 bases and J dropped 12 bases, with 8 bases sitting between them. The CDR3 has 11 amino acids. The CDR3 is CASSYSTDTFF. CDR3 DNA: TGTGCCAGCAGTTACTCTACCGACACTTTCTTT.

The sample holds many counts of this clonotype. V and J are TRBV7-2 and TRBJ1-2; D not resolved. Trimming shortened V by 0 bases and J by 6 bases, and 17 bases separated the two germline ends. Per germline, CDR1 SGHTA and CDR2 FQGNSA. This CDR3 has 16 residues. CDR3 in amino acids: CASSLAGPVAGDGYTF. CDR3 DNA sequence: TGTGCCAGCAGCTTAGCTGGCCCGGTCGCAGGCGATGGCTACACCTTC.

This clonotype has ten or more counts. V usage is TRBV7-9 and J usage is TRBJ1-1, with TRBD1 identical over 9 bases. With V trimmed by 3 bases and J by 5 bases, 4 bases remained unmatched. CDR3 size: 14 residues. In germline, CDR1 is SEHNR, CDR2 FQNEAQ (reference sequence). The CDR3 DNA reads as TGTGCCAGCAGCTTCGGACAGGGGAGGACTGAAGCTTTCTTT. Its protein is CASSFGQGRTEAFF.

This clonotype was detected only a few times. The CDR3: CASSPFGQRPYNEQFF. CDR3 in DNA: TGTGCCAGCAGTCCCTTTGGACAGCGTCCCTACAATGAGCAGTTCTTC. The chain has TRBV6-2 or TRBV6-3 and TRBJ2-1; D is possibly TRBD1 (6 bases). Between the trimmed V and J ends, which lost 5 bases and 2 bases, there was a span of 16 bases. The CDR3 covers 16 residues. The germline V gene encodes CDR1 MNHEY and CDR2 SVGEGT.

The CDR3 loop reads CASSLPNGTANTGELFF. CDR3 coding DNA: TGTGCCAGCAGCCTACCCAACGGGACAGCAAACACCGGGGAGCTGTTTTTT. The gene calls are TRBV7-3 and TRBJ2-2; 7 nucleotides align to TRBD1. This CDR3 spans 17 amino acids. V was clipped by 5 bases and J by 2 bases; unmatched bases: 11. CDR1 is SGHTA and CDR2 is FQGTGA in the germline V gene.

Points on this clonotype: A much more abundant neighbour one base away suggests this may be a read error. The rearrangement links TRBV7-6 to TRBJ2-5, with 13 bases lining up with TRBD2. There are 18 residues in the CDR3. Germline assignment: CDR1 SGHVS and CDR2 FNYEAQ. The CDR3 is CVSSLAPTSGGSQETQYF. As DNA, the CDR3 is TGTGTCAGCAGCTTAGCCCCGACTAGCGGGGGGTCCCAAGAGACCCAGTACTTC.

This clonotype has a count of ten or more. V gene TRBV19 combines with J gene TRBJ2-1; a possible D gene is TRBD1 (5 bases). V dropped 9 bases and J dropped 4 bases, with 7 bases sitting between them. Germline CDR1 reads LNHDA; CDR2 reads SQIVND (reference sequence). The CDR3 is 11 amino acids. CDR3 sequence: CASQGYNEQFF. Here the CDR3 DNA reads TGTGCCAGCCAGGGTTACAATGAGCAGTTCTTC. Based on the CDR3 plus reference TRBV19 and TRBJ2-1, the full variable domain is DGGITQSPKYLFRKEGQNVTLSCEQNLNHDAMYWYRQDPGQGLRLIYYSQIVNDFQKGDIAEGYSVSREKKESFPLTVTSAQKNPTAFYLCASQGYNEQFFGPGTRLTVL.

The rearrangement uses TRBV6-2 or TRBV6-3 and TRBJ2-1, with 7 bases that match TRBD1. From germline, CDR1 is MNHEY and CDR2 SVGEGT. The V and J ends lost 2 bases and 4 bases, in that order; junction bases with no gene match: 8. This CDR3 region has 16 residues. The CDR3 nucleotides are TGTGCCAGCAGTTACAGAGGGGGCCCCCCATACAATGAGCAGTTCTTC. Encoded protein: CASSYRGGPPYNEQFF.

This clonotype was picked up a small number of times. This chain joins TRBV10-3 and TRBJ2-7, with D possibly being TRBD2 (6 bases). The CDR3 covers 15 residues. CDR1 and CDR2 from the germline V gene are ENHRY and SYGVKD. V was pared by 0 bases and J by 1 base, with 10 bases between. This chain's CDR3 is CAISESGLQSYEQYV. In nucleotides, the CDR3 is TGTGCCATCAGTGAGTCGGGACTTCAATCCTACGAGCAGTACGTC.

The gene calls are TRBV2 and TRBJ1-2; 11 positions agree with TRBD1. V was clipped by 5 bases and J by 7 bases; unmatched bases: 18. This CDR3 has 18 residues. CDR1 and CDR2 from the germline V gene are SNHLY and FYNNEI. The CDR3 DNA reads TGTGCCAGCAGTCGCGGAGCCTACCCTCGGACAGGGGGCTCTGGCTACACCTTC. Translated: CASSRGAYPRTGGSGYTF.

This sequence joins TRBV28 and TRBJ1-6, with D tentatively TRBD1 (5 bases). With 2 bases removed from V and 7 bases from J, the gap between germline ends came to 15 bases. The CDR3 consists of 16 residues. Looked up from germline, CDR1 is MDHEN and CDR2 is SYDVKM. CDR3 in DNA: TGTGCCAGCAGTTTAGAGGGGACCCCTTGGAATTCACCCCTCCACTTT. Its protein is CASSLEGTPWNSPLHF.

The CDR3 sequence: CASSPGTEVQETQYF. The CDR3 DNA is TGTGCCAGCAGTCCAGGGACAGAAGTACAAGAGACCCAGTACTTC. V is TRBV2 and J is TRBJ2-5, with 7 bases matching TRBD1. Germline CDR1 is SNHLY and CDR2 is FYNNEI. J was trimmed by 2 bases and V by 5 bases; bases with no gene match: 8. This CDR3 contains 15 residues.

The chain recombines TRBV24-1 with TRBJ2-5, with D tentatively TRBD1 or TRBD2 (5 bases each). The CDR3 contains 16 residues. Germline CDR1 reads KGHDR; CDR2 reads SFDVKD. The germline V and J ends were trimmed by 3 bases and 5 bases, with 18 bases remaining between them. As DNA, the CDR3 is TGTGCCACCAGTGATGGGGTAGGCCAGGGCGGGGAGACCCAGTACTTC. This translates into CATSDGVGQGGETQYF.